Shown below are 10 T cell receptor beta chains from a single sample sequenced in a study of blood T cell repertoires in COVID-19. Profiling relied on immunoSEQ multiplex PCR, and the TCRdb table lists in-frame clones only, not all of them. The profile covers around 70,000 clones, with 79% appearing a single time and roughly 10% taken by the ten largest. The sample taken for sequencing was peripheral blood. Receptors originate from a woman aged 50 to 60 with acute or convalescent COVID-19.

V gene TRBV28 combines with J gene TRBJ1-2; D may be TRBD1 (5 bases). The V end lost 5 bases, the J end lost 5 bases, and 6 bases lay between the germline ends. CDR1 is MDHEN and CDR2 is SYDVKM in the germline V gene. The length of the CDR3 is 11 residues. In DNA form, the CDR3 reads TGTGCCAGCAGTGGGGCGTATGGCTACACCTTC. Its protein product is CASSGAYGYTF.

The chain carries TRBV9 and TRBJ1-4, with D unresolved. V lost 0 bases to trimming and J lost 4 bases, with 7 bases between them. There are 14 residues in the CDR3. From germline, CDR1 is SGDLS and CDR2 YYNGEE. DNA of the CDR3: TGTGCCAGCAGCGTAGATGTCAATAATGAAAAACTGTTTTTT. It specifies CASSVDVNNEKLFF.

The V gene is TRBV24-1, the J gene TRBJ2-7; a weak D match, TRBD2 (5 bases). The germline gives CDR1 KGHDR, CDR2 SFDVKD. The ends were cut back, 2 bases at V and 7 bases at J, with 20 bases in the middle. This CDR3 region has 16 residues. CDR3 nucleotide sequence: TGTGCCACCAGTGATTCGGACGGGATCAGCCCTAGGGAGCAGTACTTC. Translating gives CATSDSDGISPREQYF.

A single count supports this clone. The chain has TRBV5-6 and TRBJ1-2, with 7 bases that match TRBD1. V was pared by 4 bases and J by 0 bases, with 15 bases of the junction left unmatched. Germline values: CDR1 SGHDT, CDR2 YYEEEE. This CDR3 spans 18 amino acids. The CDR3 region has the DNA TGTGCCAGCAGCGTTGGTTGGGGGACAGTTCCTTCTAACTATGGCTACACCTTC. Translating gives CASSVGWGTVPSNYGYTF.

This clone has just a few counts. The chain couples TRBV4-1 to TRBJ1-2, with 7 positions matching TRBD1. The V segment lost 0 bases and the J segment 4 bases; nucleotides outside the gene matches: 8. The CDR3 has 16 residues. CDR1 MGHRA and CDR2 YSYEKL come from the germline V gene. Written as DNA, the CDR3 is TGCGCCAGCAGCCAAGATTATACAGGGGAGTTCTATGGCTACACCTTC. Amino acid sequence: CASSQDYTGEFYGYTF.

The chain combines TRBV10-1 with TRBJ1-5; TRBD1 matches at 7 bases. V lost 10 bases to trimming and J lost 6 bases; unmatched junction nucleotides: 12. Germline CDR1 WNHNN, CDR2 SYGVQD (reference sequence). The CDR3 runs to 14 residues. In DNA, the CDR3 is TGCGCCACCCGAAGGGGGCCGGAGAGTCAGCCCCAGCATTTT. This sequence encodes CATRRGPESQPQHF.

CDR3 DNA: TGTGCCAGCACCCAAGGGCTAGCGTCCTACGAGCAGTACTTC. Encoded protein: CASTQGLASYEQYF. V usage is TRBV6-5 and J usage is TRBJ2-7, with a weak D call TRBD2 (6 bases). The CDR3 spans 14 residues. Germline CDR1 MNHEY, CDR2 SVGAGI. V was trimmed by 7 bases and J by 1 base, leaving 14 bases between them.

Concerning this clone: The sample has other DNA sequences that encode this CDR3 too. This chain connects TRBV7-9 to TRBJ2-7, with 9 bases matching TRBD2. CDR3 length: 14 amino acids. The J segment lost 3 bases and the V segment lost 3 bases, leaving 3 bases of the junction unmatched. Germline CDR1 and CDR2: SEHNR and FQNEAQ (reference sequence). This CDR3 reads CASSLLAGVYEQYF. For the CDR3, the DNA is TGTGCCAGCAGCTTGTTAGCGGGAGTCTACGAGCAGTACTTC.

The V and J genes are TRBV27 and TRBJ2-3; possible D gene TRBD1, 6 bases. Germline values: CDR1 MNHEY, CDR2 SMNVEV (reference sequence). There are 12 residues in the CDR3. The V end lost 5 bases, the J end lost 9 bases, and 12 bases lay between the germline ends. This CDR3 is CASSTIQGTQYF. As DNA, the CDR3 is TGTGCCAGCAGTACCATCCAGGGGACGCAGTATTTT.

The CDR3 here is CASSPQSQGHGYTF. CDR3 nucleotide sequence: TGTGCCAGCAGCCCCCAGTCCCAGGGGCATGGCTACACCTTC. The chain carries TRBV3-1 (or the pseudogene TRBV3-2) and TRBJ1-2, with D maybe TRBD1 (6 bases). The CDR3 runs to 14 residues. V lost 4 bases and J lost 6, with 15 bases in between. Germline V gene data show CDR1 as LGHDT and CDR2 as YNNKEL (reference sequence).